The present TCR beta chain was sequenced within a study of type 1 and type 2 diabetes patients. About the study: Across the study, about 19,000,000 paired-end reads were produced.

Study results and caveats: Groups were not age- or gender-matched, which may bias interpretation. In type 2 diabetes, highly-expanded CD4+ clones took a median around 4.1% of reads.

Other autoimmune diseases and infections within the past four weeks excluded donors. Deletions cut 1 base from V and 2 bases from J, with 5 bases between. Germline V CDR1 and CDR2: SGHVS, FNYEAQ. CDR3 length equals 13 residues. Genomic DNA was the PCR template. Multiplex PCR with 30 forward and 13 reverse primers amplified the TCR beta CDR3. TCRdb re-analysed the multiplex PCR reads in MiXCR, keeping a single row per CDR3 protein. Among 250,000 or so distinct CDR3 sequences, around 50% were seen once, and the ten largest hold about 13%. This clonotype was seen a handful of times. Its antigen is undetermined.

The TCR sequence derives from a man between 18 and 35 years old with type 2 diabetes. The rearrangement uses TRBV7-6 and TRBJ1-2, with unresolved D. Sequencing used peripheral blood mononuclear cells (PBMCs). For the CDR3, the DNA is TGTGCCAGCAGCTTAGAACAGAACTATGGCTACACCTTC. This codes for CASSLEQNYGYTF.